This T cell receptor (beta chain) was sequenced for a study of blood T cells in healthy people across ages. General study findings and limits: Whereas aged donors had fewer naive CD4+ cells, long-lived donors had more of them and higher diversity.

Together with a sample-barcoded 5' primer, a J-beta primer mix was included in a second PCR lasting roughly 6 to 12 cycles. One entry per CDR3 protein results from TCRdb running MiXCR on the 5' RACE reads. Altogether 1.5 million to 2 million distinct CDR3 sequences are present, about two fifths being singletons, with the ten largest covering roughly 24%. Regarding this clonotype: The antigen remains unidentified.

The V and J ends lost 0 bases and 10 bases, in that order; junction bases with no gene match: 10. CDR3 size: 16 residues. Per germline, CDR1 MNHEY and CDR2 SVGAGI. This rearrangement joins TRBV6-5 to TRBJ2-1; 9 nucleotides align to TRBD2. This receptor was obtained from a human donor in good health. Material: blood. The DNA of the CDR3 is TGTGCCAGCAGTTACTCACAAGCGGGGGGTGTGAACGAGCAGTTCTTC. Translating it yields CASSYSQAGGVNEQFF.